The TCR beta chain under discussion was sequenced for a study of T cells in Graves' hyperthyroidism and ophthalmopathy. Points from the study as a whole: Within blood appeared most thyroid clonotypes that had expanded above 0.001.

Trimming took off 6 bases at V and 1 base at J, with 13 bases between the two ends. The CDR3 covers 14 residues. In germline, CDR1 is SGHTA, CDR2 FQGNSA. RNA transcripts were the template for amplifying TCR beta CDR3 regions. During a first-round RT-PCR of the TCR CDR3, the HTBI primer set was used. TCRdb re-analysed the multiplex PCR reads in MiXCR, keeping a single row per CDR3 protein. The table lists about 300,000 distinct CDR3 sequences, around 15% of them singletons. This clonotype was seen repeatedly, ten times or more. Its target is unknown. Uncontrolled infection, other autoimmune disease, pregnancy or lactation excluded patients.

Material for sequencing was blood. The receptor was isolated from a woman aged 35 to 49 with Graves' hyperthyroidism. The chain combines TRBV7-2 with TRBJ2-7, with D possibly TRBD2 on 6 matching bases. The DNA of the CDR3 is TGTGCCAGCAGATCTAGTGGAGGGTCCTACGAGCAGTACTTC. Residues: CASRSSGGSYEQYF.